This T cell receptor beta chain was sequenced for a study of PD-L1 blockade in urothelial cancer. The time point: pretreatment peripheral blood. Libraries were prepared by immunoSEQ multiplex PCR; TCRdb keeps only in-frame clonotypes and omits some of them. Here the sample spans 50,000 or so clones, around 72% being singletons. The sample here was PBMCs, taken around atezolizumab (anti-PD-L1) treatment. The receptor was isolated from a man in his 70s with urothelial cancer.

CDR3: CASSYPDSYNEQFF. The CDR3 region has the DNA TGTGCCAGCAGTTACCCGGACAGTTACAATGAGCAGTTCTTC. The chain couples TRBV6-5 to TRBJ2-1; D is possibly TRBD1 (6 bases). Trimming cost V 2 bases and J 4 bases, with 9 bases left between them. The CDR3 is 14 residues long. Germline V lookup: CDR1 MNHEY, CDR2 SVGAGI.